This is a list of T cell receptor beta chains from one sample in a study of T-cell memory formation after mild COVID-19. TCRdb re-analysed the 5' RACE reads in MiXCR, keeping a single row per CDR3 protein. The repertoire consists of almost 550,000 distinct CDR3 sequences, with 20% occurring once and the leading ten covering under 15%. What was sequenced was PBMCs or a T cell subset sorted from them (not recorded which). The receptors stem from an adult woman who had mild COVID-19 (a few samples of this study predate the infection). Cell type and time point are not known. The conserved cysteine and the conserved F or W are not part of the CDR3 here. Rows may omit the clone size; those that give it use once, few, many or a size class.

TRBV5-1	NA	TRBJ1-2	ASSLQGVGYT
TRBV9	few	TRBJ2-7	ASSVGEAYEQY
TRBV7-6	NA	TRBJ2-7	ASTNGGPYEQY
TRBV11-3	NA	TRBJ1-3	ASSLEESVSGNTIY
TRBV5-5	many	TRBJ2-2	ASSFSITGELF
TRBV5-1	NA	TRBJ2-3	ASSPGDDTDTQY
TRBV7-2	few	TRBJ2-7	ASRLAPTGQGTYEQY
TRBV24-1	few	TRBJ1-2	ATSEDRGGYGYT
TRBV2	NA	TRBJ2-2	ASSVKWAGELF
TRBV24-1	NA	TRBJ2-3	ATGIDRGLADTQY
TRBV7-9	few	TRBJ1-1	ASSLPWGGASLMNTEAF
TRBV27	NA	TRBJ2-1	ASSLGSGTVNEQF
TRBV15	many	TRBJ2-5	ATSRDIQETQY
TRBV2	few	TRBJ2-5	ASRGSSGGAETQY
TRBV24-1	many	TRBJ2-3	ATSDRGTSGDTQY
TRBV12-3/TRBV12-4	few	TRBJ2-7	ASSARARGSYEQY
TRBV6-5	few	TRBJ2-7	ASSVQVGGSSYEQY
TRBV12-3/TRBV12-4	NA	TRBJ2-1	ASSFYGTGVNEQF
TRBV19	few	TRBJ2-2	ASSASGRAGTGELF
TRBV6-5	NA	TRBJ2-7	ASSYGVSSLGYEQY
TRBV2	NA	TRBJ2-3	ASSEGSGGITDTQY
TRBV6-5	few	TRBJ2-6	ASSPPIANVLT
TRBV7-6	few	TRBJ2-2	ASSPGQRYTGELF
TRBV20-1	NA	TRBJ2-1	SASNNRQAGQF
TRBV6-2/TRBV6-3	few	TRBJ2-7	ASRSSSGGPNPYEQY
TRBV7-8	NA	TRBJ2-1	ASSLARLASGGIWNEQF
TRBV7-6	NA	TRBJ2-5	ASRDRGRGGETQY
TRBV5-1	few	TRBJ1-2	ASSLDPGRIYGYT
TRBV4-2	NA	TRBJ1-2	ASSQDHRVYGYT
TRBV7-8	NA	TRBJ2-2	ASSFKGAAGELF
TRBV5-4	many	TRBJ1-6	ASSLDPTLANSPLH
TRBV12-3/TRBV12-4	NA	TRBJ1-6	ASRRQTSPLH
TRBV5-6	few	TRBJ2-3	ASSLTAPDTQY
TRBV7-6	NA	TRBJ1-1	ASSFGQGLVTEAF
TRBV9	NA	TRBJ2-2	ASSVEGGLAGRTGELF
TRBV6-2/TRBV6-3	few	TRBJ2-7	ASSYRRDSRYEQY
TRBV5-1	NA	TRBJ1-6	ASSLGAIAGDNSPLH